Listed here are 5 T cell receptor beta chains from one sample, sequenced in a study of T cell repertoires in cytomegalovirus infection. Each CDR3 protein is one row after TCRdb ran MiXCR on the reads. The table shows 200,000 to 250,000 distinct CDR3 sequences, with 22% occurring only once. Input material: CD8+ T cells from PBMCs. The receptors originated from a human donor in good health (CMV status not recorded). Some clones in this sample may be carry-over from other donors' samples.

The CDR3 DNA follows: TGCAGCGTCGACAGGCAAAACACCGGGGAGCTGTTTTTT. This encodes CSVDRQNTGELFF. V is TRBV29-1 and J is TRBJ2-2, with D perhaps matching TRBD1 (6 bases). V was pared by 6 bases and J by 2 bases, with 10 bases between. Germline values: CDR1 SQVTM, CDR2 ANQGSEA. CDR3 size: 13 residues.

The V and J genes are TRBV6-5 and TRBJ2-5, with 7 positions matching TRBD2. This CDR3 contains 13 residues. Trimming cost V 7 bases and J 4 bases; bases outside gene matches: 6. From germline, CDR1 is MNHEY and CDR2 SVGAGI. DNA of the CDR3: TGTGCCAGCACCTCAGGACTAGGAGAGACCCAGTACTTC. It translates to CASTSGLGETQYF.

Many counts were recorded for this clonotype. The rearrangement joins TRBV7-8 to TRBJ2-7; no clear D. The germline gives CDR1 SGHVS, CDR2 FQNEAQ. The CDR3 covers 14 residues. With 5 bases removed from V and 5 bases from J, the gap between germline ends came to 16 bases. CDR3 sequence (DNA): TGTGCCAGCAGCGATGATCTTGGCGTCCACGAGCAGTACTTC. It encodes CASSDDLGVHEQYF. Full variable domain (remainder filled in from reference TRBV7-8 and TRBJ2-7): GAGVSQSPRYKVAKRGQDVALRCDPISGHVSLFWYQQALGQGPEFLTYFQNEAQLDKSGLPSDRFFAERPEGSVSTLKIQRTQQEDSAVYLCASSDDLGVHEQYFGPGTRLTVT.

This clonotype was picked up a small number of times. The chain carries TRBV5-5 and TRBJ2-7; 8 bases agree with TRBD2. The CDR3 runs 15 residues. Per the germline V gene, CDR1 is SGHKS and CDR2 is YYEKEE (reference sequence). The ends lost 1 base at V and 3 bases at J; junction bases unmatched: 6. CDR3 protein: CASSLFSGEYYEQYF. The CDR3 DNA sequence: TGTGCCAGCAGCTTGTTTAGCGGGGAGTACTACGAGCAGTACTTC.

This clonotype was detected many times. CDR3 residues: CASSVEDVLGETQYF. The CDR3 DNA follows: TGTGCCAGCAGCGTGGAGGATGTGCTGGGTGAGACCCAGTACTTC. V usage is TRBV9 and J usage is TRBJ2-5; D may be TRBD2 (5 bases). This CDR3 region has 15 residues. The germline gives CDR1 SGDLS, CDR2 YYNGEE. The germline V and J ends were trimmed by 2 bases and 5 bases, with 16 bases remaining between them.